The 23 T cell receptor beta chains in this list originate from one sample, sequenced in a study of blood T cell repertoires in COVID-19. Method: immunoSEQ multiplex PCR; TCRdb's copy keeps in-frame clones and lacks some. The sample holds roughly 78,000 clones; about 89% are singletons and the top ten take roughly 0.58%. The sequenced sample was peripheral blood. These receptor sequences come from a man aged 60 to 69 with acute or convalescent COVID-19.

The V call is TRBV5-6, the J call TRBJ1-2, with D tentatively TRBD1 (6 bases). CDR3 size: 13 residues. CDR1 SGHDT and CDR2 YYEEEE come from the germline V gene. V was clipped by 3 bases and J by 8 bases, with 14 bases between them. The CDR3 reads CASSSVRGGGYTF. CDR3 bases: TGTGCCAGCAGCTCCGTCAGGGGTGGGGGCTACACCTTC.

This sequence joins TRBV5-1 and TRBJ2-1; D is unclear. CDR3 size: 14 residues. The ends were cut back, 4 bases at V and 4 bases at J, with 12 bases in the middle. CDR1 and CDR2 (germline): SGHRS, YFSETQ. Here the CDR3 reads CASSQKNGYNEQFF. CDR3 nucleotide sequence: TGCGCCAGCAGCCAAAAGAACGGGTACAATGAGCAGTTCTTC.

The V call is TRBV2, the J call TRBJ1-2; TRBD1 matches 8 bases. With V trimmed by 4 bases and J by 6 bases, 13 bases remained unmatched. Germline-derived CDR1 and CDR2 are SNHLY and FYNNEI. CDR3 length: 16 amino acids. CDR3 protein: CASSAGQGVYGDGYTF. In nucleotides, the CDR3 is TGTGCCAGCAGTGCCGGACAGGGCGTGTATGGGGATGGCTACACCTTC.

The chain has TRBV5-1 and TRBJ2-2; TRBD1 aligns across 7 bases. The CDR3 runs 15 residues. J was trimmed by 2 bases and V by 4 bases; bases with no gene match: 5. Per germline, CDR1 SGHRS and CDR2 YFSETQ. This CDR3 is CASSQQGSNTGELFF. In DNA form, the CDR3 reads TGCGCCAGCAGCCAACAGGGGTCTAACACCGGGGAGCTGTTTTTT.

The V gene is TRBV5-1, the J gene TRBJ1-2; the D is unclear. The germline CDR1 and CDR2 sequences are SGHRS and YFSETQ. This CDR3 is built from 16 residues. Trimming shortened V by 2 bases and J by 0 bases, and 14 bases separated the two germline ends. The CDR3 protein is CASSFFTVPTNYGYTF. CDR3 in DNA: TGCGCCAGCAGCTTTTTTACGGTCCCGACTAACTATGGCTACACCTTC.

The chain's CDR3 is CASRRQGAGETQYF. For the CDR3, the DNA is TGTGCCAGCAGGCGACAGGGGGCAGGGGAGACCCAGTACTTC. This chain links TRBV6-5 with TRBJ2-5; 10 positions agree with TRBD1. The CDR3 runs to 14 residues. Per the germline V gene, CDR1 is MNHEY and CDR2 is SVGAGI. V lost 6 bases to trimming and J lost 5 bases; unmatched junction nucleotides: 6.

This CDR3 reads CASQTPRTEAFF. Written as DNA, the CDR3 is TGTGCCAGTCAGACTCCCCGAACTGAAGCTTTCTTT. This chain joins TRBV30 and TRBJ1-1; D is ambiguous. V lost 8 bases to trimming and J lost 5 bases, with 15 bases between them. The germline CDR1 and CDR2 sequences are GTSNPN and SVGIG (reference sequence). The CDR3 consists of 12 residues.

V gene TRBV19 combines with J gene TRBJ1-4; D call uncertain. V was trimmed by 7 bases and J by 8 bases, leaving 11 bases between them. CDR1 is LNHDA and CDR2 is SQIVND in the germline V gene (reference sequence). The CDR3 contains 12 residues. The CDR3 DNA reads TGTGCCAGTAACGACATTAACGAAAAACTGTTTTTT. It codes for CASNDINEKLFF.

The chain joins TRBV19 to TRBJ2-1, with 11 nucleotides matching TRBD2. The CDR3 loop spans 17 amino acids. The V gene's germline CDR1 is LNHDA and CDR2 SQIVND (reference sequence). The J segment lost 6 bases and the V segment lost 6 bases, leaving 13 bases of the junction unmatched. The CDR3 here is CASRGRLAGTLGNEQFF. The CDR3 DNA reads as TGTGCCAGTAGGGGGCGACTAGCGGGAACCCTCGGCAATGAGCAGTTCTTC.

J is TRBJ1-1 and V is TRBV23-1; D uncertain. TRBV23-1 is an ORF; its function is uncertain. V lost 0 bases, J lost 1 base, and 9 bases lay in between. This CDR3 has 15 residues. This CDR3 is CASSQSVTGNTEAFF. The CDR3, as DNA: TGCGCCAGCAGTCAATCAGTTACGGGGAACACTGAAGCTTTCTTT.

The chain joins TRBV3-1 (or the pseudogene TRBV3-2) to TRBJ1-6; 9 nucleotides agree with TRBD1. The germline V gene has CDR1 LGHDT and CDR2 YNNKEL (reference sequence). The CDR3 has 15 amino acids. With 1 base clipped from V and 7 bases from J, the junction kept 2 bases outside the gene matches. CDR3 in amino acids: CASSQGQGVNSPLHF. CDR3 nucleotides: TGTGCCAGCAGCCAAGGACAGGGGGTGAATTCACCCCTCCACTTT.

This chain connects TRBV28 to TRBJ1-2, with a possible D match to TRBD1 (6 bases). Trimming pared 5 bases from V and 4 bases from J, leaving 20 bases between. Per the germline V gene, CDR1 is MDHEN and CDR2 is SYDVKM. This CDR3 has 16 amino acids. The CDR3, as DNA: TGTGCCAGCAGTGCACTCTCCTTACAGGGCCGCTATGGCTACACCTTC. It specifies CASSALSLQGRYGYTF.

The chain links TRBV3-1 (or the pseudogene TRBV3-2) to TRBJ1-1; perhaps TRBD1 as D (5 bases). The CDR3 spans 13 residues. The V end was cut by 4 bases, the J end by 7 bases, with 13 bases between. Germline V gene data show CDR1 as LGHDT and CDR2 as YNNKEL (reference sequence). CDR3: CASSRRGPNEAFF. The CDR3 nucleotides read TGTGCCAGCAGCCGGAGGGGACCTAATGAAGCTTTCTTT.

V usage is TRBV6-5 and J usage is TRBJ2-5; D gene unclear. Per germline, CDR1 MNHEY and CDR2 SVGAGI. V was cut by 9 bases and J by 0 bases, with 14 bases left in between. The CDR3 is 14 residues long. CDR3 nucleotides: TGTGCCAGATGGCTTGGCGGTTACCAAGAGACCCAGTACTTC. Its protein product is CARWLGGYQETQYF.

CDR3 in amino acids: CASSNSRRGTPYGYTF. The CDR3 nucleotides read TGCGCCAGCAGCAACTCACGCAGGGGCACCCCCTATGGCTACACCTTC. This chain links TRBV4-1 with TRBJ1-2; a weak D match, TRBD1 (6 bases). The CDR3 extends over 16 amino acids. The germline CDR1 and CDR2 sequences are MGHRA and YSYEKL. V lost 5 bases and J lost 4, with 20 bases in between.

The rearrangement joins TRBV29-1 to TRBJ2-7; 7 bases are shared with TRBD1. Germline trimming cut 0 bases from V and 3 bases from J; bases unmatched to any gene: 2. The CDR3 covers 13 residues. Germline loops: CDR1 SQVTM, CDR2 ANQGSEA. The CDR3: CSVEDRDSYEQYF. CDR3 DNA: TGCAGCGTTGAAGATCGGGACAGCTACGAGCAGTACTTC.

DNA of the CDR3: TGTGCCAGCAGCCAACAGGGCTACGAGCAGTACTTC. It yields the protein CASSQQGYEQYF. V is TRBV7-9 and J is TRBJ2-7, with a weak D call TRBD1 (6 bases). V lost 5 bases, J lost 3 bases, and 8 bases lay in between. Per the germline V gene, CDR1 is SEHNR and CDR2 is FQNEAQ (reference sequence). CDR3 length: 12 amino acids.

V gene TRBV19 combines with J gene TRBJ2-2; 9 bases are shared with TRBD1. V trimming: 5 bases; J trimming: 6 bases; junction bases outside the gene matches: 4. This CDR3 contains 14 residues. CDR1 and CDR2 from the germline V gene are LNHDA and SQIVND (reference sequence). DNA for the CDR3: TGTGCCAGTAGTCGGGACAGGGCAGCCGGGGAGCTGTTTTTT. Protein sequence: CASSRDRAAGELFF.

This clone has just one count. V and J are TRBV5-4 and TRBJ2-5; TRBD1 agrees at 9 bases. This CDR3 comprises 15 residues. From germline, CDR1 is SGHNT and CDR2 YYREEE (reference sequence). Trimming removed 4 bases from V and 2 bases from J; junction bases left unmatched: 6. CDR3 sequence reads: CASSLPGQGQETQYF. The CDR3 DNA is TGTGCCAGCAGCCTACCGGGACAGGGACAAGAGACCCAGTACTTC.

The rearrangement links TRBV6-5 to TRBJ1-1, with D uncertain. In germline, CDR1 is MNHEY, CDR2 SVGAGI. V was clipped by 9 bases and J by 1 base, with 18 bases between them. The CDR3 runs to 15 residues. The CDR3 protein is CARNMGSLRNTEAFF. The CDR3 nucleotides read TGTGCCAGAAATATGGGGAGTCTCAGGAACACTGAAGCTTTCTTT.

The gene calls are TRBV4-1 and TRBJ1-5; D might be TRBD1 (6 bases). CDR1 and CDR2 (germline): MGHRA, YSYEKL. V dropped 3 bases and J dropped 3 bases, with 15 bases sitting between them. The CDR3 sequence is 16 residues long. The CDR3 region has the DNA TGCGCCAGCAGCCATAGACGGGACACCTACAATCAGCCCCAGCATTTT. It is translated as CASSHRRDTYNQPQHF.

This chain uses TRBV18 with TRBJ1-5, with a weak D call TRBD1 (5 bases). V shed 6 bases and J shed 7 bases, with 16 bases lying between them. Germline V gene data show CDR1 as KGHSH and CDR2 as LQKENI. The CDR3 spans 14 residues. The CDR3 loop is CASSRDGGDQPQHF. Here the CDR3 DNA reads TGTGCCAGCTCCCGGGACGGGGGGGACCAGCCCCAGCATTTT.

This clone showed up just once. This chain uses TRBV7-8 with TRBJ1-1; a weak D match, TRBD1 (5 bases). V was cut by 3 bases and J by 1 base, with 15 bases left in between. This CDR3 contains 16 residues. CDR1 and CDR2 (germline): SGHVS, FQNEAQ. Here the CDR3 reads CASSLGWGRENTEAFF. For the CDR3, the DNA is TGTGCCAGCAGCTTGGGCTGGGGGAGGGAGAACACTGAAGCTTTCTTT.